The T cell receptor (beta chain) under discussion was sequenced for a study of blood T cell repertoires in COVID-19. Study as a whole: Samples came from the United States, Italy and Spain, spanning acute and convalescent COVID-19. The cDNA or gDNA used as material had been derived from T cells, B-cell-depleted T cells, or PBMCs.

With 5 bases clipped from V and 2 bases from J, the junction kept 4 bases outside the gene matches. The CDR3 consists of 15 residues. Looked up from germline, CDR1 is MNHEY and CDR2 is SVGEGT. Clones were sequenced by immunoSEQ multiplex PCR, and TCRdb holds only the in-frame ones, with some missing. The sample has 250,000 to 350,000 clones, 70% to 90% seen once. The TCR sequence derives from a young man who had recovered from COVID-19. The chain employs TRBV6-2 or TRBV6-3 and TRBJ2-1, with 9 bases aligning to TRBD1. Input material: peripheral blood. In DNA, the CDR3 is TGTGCCAGCAGTACGACAGGGGGTACCTACAATGAGCAGTTCTTC. Protein sequence: CASSTTGGTYNEQFF.